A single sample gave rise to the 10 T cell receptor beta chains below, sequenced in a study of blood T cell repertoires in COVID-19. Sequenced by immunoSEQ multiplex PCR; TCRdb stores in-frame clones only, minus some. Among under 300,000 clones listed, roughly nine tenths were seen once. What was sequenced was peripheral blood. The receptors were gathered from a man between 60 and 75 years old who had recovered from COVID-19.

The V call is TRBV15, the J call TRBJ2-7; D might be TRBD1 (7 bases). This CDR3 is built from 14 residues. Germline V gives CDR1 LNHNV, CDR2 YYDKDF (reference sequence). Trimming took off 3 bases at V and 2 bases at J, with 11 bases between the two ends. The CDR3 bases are TGTGCCACCAGCAGGGCGGGACAGCCCTACGAGCAGTACTTC. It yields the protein CATSRAGQPYEQYF.

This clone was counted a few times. The CDR3 is CASSQEGLAGGGTDTQYF. CDR3 DNA sequence: TGTGCCAGCAGCCAAGAGGGACTAGCGGGGGGGGGCACAGATACGCAGTATTTT. This chain uses TRBV3-1 (or the pseudogene TRBV3-2) with TRBJ2-3; 16 nucleotides match TRBD2. The CDR3 spans 18 residues. V dropped 0 bases and J dropped 1; count of bases not matched to a gene: 1. CDR1 LGHDT and CDR2 YNNKEL come from the germline V gene (reference sequence).

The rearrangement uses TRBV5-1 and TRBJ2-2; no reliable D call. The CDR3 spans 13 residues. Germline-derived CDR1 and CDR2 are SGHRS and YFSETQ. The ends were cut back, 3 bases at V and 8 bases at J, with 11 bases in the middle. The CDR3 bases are TGCGCCAGCAGCTCCGGTCAAGCAGGGGAGCTGTTTTTT. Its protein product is CASSSGQAGELFF.

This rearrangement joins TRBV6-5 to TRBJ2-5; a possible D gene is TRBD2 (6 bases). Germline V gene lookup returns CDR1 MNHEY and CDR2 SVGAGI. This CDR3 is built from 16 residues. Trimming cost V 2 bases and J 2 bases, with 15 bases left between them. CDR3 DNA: TGTGCCAGCAGTTACGGGGCGGGGTCGGGGCAAGAGACCCAGTACTTC. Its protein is CASSYGAGSGQETQYF.

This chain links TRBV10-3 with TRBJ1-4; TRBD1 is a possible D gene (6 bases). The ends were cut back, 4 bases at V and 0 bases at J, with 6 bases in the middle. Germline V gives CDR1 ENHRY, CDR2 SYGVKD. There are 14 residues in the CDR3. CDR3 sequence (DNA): TGTGCCATCAGTGCAGGGGCAACTAATGAAAAACTGTTTTTT. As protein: CAISAGATNEKLFF.

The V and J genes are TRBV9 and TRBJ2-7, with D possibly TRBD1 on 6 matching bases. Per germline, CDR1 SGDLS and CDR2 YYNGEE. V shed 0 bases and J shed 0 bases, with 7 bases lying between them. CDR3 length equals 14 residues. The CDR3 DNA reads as TGTGCCAGCAGCGTAGTGGACAGCTCCTACGAGCAGTACTTC. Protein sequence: CASSVVDSSYEQYF.

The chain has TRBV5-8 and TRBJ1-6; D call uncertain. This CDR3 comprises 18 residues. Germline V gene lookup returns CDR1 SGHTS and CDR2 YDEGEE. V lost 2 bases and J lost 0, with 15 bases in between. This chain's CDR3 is CASSFSGGRSSYNSPLHF. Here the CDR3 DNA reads TGTGCCAGCAGCTTCTCAGGAGGACGGAGCTCCTATAATTCACCCCTCCACTTT.

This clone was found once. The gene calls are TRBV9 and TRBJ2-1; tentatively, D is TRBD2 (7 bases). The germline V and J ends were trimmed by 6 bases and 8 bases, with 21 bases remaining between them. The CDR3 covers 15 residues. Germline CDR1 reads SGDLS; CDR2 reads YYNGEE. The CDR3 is CASMSRRGGRDEQFF. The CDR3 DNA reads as TGTGCCAGCATGAGTAGGAGGGGGGGCCGGGATGAGCAGTTCTTC.

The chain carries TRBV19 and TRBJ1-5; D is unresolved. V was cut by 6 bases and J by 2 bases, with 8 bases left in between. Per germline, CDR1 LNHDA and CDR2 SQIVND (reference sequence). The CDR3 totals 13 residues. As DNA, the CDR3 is TGTGCCAGTAGACTAAGCCGCAATCAGCCCCAGCATTTT. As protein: CASRLSRNQPQHF.

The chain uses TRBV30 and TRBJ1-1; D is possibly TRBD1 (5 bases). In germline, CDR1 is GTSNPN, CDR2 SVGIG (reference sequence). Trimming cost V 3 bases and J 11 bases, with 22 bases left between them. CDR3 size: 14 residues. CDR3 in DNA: TGTGCCTGGAGCAAGGGGAGGATCCTCCTCGCGGCTTTCTTT. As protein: CAWSKGRILLAAFF. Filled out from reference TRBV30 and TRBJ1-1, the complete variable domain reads SQTIHQWPATLVQPVGSPLSLECTVEGTSNPNLYWYRQAAGRGLQLLFYSVGIGQISSEVPQNLSASRPQDRQFILSSKKLLLSDSGFYLCAWSKGRILLAAFFGQGTRLTVV.